This entry is about one TCR beta chain. Its antigen is still unknown. This sample is part of a study of response to subunit inactivated influenza vaccine. Whole-study findings and limits: The authors suggested that every seasonal influenza vaccination recruits few new T cells.

This CDR3 is built from 15 residues. With 6 bases removed from V and 5 bases from J, the gap between germline ends came to 20 bases. TCRdb re-called the RT-PCR reads through MiXCR, storing one row per CDR3 protein. The sample contains roughly 650,000 distinct CDR3 sequences, around 14% of which appear only once. The sequence was obtained from a man aged 50-59 years who received an inactivated influenza vaccine. This chain connects TRBV12-3 or TRBV12-4 to TRBJ2-7; D perhaps matches TRBD1 (6 bases). The sequenced sample was PBMCs from blood, obtained approximately 13 days after vaccination. The CDR3 DNA reads TGTGCCAGCAGGCTCACTGCAACAGGGATGGACGAGCAGTACTTC. Translating gives CASRLTATGMDEQYF.